One sample yielded the 25 T cell receptor beta chains listed below, sequenced in a study of brain T cells in children with intractable seizures. The method was immunoSEQ multiplex PCR; TCRdb's version includes in-frame clones alone and lacks a portion of them. The sample contains about 320,000 clones, over 90% of which appear only once. As for time point: blood from clinic visit 5 months post-surgery; TSC patient then seizure free. The specimen was peripheral blood, collected more than 4 months after surgery. The receptors were sampled from a boy under three years old with tuberous sclerosis and intractable seizures.

V is TRBV5-1 and J is TRBJ2-1; 7 bases are shared with TRBD2. The V gene's germline CDR1 is SGHRS and CDR2 YFSETQ. The CDR3 spans 18 residues. Unmatched junction bases numbered 12, after V lost 2 bases and J lost 1 base. Here the CDR3 reads CASSLHLWGGMSYNEQFF. DNA of the CDR3: TGCGCCAGCAGCTTACACCTATGGGGGGGGATGTCCTACAATGAGCAGTTCTTC.

This clone was observed a handful of times. Here the CDR3 DNA reads TGTGCCAGCAGCTCAGTCCGGGACAGCGGGACTGAAGCTTTCTTT. It is translated as CASSSVRDSGTEAFF. The chain links TRBV5-4 to TRBJ1-1; TRBD1 matches 7 bases. From germline, CDR1 is SGHNT and CDR2 YYREEE (reference sequence). V gave up 3 bases and J gave up 5 bases; unmatched junction bases: 10. This CDR3 has 15 residues. Variable domain in full (rest from reference TRBV5-4 and TRBJ1-1): ETGVTQSPTHLIKTRGQQVTLRCSSQSGHNTVSWYQQALGQGPQFIFQYYREEENGRGNFPPRFSGLQFPNYSSELNVNALELDDSALYLCASSSVRDSGTEAFFGQGTRLTVV.

This chain uses TRBV28 with TRBJ2-1; 7 nucleotides match TRBD2. Germline V gene sequence: CDR1 MDHEN, CDR2 SYDVKM. The CDR3 sequence is 15 residues long. V lost 7 bases to trimming and J lost 3 bases; unmatched junction nucleotides: 9. The CDR3 is CASTTGTTFYNEQFF. Written as DNA, the CDR3 is TGTGCCAGCACGACCGGGACTACATTCTACAATGAGCAGTTCTTC.

The J gene is TRBJ2-1, the V gene TRBV30; D is perhaps TRBD1 or TRBD2 (5 bases each). The CDR3 has 14 amino acids. Germline V gene data show CDR1 as GTSNPN and CDR2 as SVGIG (reference sequence). Trimming took 1 base from V and 7 from J, leaving 14 bases between them. The DNA for the CDR3 is TGTGCCTGGAGTGGAGGGCAGGGTTTAAATGAGCAGTTCTTC. Protein: CAWSGGQGLNEQFF.

J is TRBJ2-6 and V is TRBV7-9; D gene uncertain. Trimming shortened V by 5 bases and J by 0 bases, and 8 bases separated the two germline ends. Per the germline V gene, CDR1 is SEHNR and CDR2 is FQNEAQ (reference sequence). This CDR3 contains 15 residues. The CDR3 loop is CASSPETSGANVLTF. The CDR3 DNA is TGTGCCAGCAGCCCGGAGACCTCTGGGGCCAACGTCCTGACTTTC.

This clone appeared once. J is TRBJ1-1 and V is TRBV18, with TRBD1 identical over 11 bases. The CDR3 extends over 16 amino acids. Germline V CDR1 and CDR2: KGHSH, LQKENI. Losses at the gene ends were 5 bases for V and 4 bases for J; bases not matched to a gene: 9. For the CDR3, the DNA is TGTGCCAGCTCAGCCGGGACAGGGGGAGTGGGCACTGAAGCTTTCTTT. Protein: CASSAGTGGVGTEAFF.

This sequence joins TRBV24-1 and TRBJ1-2; D might be TRBD1 (6 bases). Deletions cut 2 bases from V and 7 bases from J, with 13 bases between. The CDR3 contains 14 residues. Germline V gene lookup returns CDR1 KGHDR and CDR2 SFDVKD. The CDR3 DNA is TGTGCCACCAGTGATTCCACAGGGACAAGTGGCTACACCTTC. It translates to CATSDSTGTSGYTF.

V is TRBV6-4 and J is TRBJ2-1, with 13 bases lining up with TRBD2. From germline, CDR1 is MRHNA and CDR2 SNTAGT. CDR3 length: 16 residues. The V gene end was trimmed by 10 bases and the J gene end by 10 bases; junction bases not matched to a gene: 16. The CDR3 nucleotides read TGTGCCACCTCACGTGGGACTAGCGGGACCGCACGGGAGCAGTTCTTC. This sequence encodes CATSRGTSGTAREQFF.

V usage is TRBV30 and J usage is TRBJ2-7; TRBD2 agrees at 9 bases. Per germline, CDR1 GTSNPN and CDR2 SVGIG (reference sequence). V gave up 3 bases and J gave up 1 base; unmatched junction bases: 1. The CDR3 runs 13 residues. CDR3 nucleotides: TGTGCCTGGAGGACTAGCGGATCCTACGAGCAGTACTTC. Residues: CAWRTSGSYEQYF.

This chain uses TRBV19 with TRBJ1-2; TRBD1 matches 10 bases. V dropped 1 base and J dropped 5; count of bases not matched to a gene: 4. Germline-derived CDR1 and CDR2 are LNHDA and SQIVND (reference sequence). The CDR3 extends over 15 amino acids. In DNA form, the CDR3 reads TGTGCCAGTAGTATAGCTCGGGACAGGGGATATGGCTACACCTTC. Its translation: CASSIARDRGYGYTF. Full variable domain (missing parts from reference TRBV19 and TRBJ1-2): DGGITQSPKYLFRKEGQNVTLSCEQNLNHDAMYWYRQDPGQGLRLIYYSQIVNDFQKGDIAEGYSVSREKKESFPLTVTSAQKNPTAFYLCASSIARDRGYGYTFGSGTRLTVV.

The V gene is TRBV5-1, the J gene TRBJ2-1, with 8 positions matching TRBD2. Germline assignment: CDR1 SGHRS and CDR2 YFSETQ. V gave up 4 bases and J gave up 7 bases; unmatched junction bases: 16. The length of the CDR3 is 17 residues. CDR3 nucleotide sequence: TGCGCCAGCAGCAAAGCCGAACGGGGGGGCCGTCGGAATGAGCAGTTCTTC. Protein: CASSKAERGGRRNEQFF.

The genes are TRBV6-5 and TRBJ2-5, with 8 bases matching TRBD1. The length of the CDR3 is 15 residues. Per germline, CDR1 MNHEY and CDR2 SVGAGI. The trim removed 2 bases at V and 1 base at J, leaving 3 bases unmatched. The DNA for the CDR3 is TGTGCCAGCAGTTACGGACAGGGACCCCAAGAGACCCAGTACTTC. The encoded protein is CASSYGQGPQETQYF.

The V and J genes are TRBV10-3 and TRBJ1-4; TRBD1 aligns across 7 bases. CDR1 and CDR2 from the germline V gene are ENHRY and SYGVKD. This CDR3 comprises 16 residues. Losses at the gene ends were 5 bases for V and 7 bases for J; bases not matched to a gene: 13. CDR3 bases: TGTGCCATCAGTCCTACCCGGGGAGGGGGCGGTGAAAAACTGTTTTTT. This sequence encodes CAISPTRGGGGEKLFF.

V usage is TRBV7-9 and J usage is TRBJ1-4; no clear D. The CDR3 spans 12 residues. Between the trimmed V and J ends, which lost 2 bases and 8 bases, there was a span of 6 bases. Germline V CDR1 and CDR2: SEHNR, FQNEAQ (reference sequence). CDR3 DNA sequence: TGTGCCAGCAGCTTACACTGGGAAAAACTGTTTTTT. It translates to CASSLHWEKLFF. The whole variable domain, filled in from reference TRBV7-9 and TRBJ1-4, reads DTGVSQNPRHKITKRGQNVTFRCDPISEHNRLYWYRQTLGQGPEFLTYFQNEAQLEKSRLLSDRFSAERPKGSFSTLEIQRTEQGDSAMYLCASSLHWEKLFFGSGTQLSVL.

The rearrangement uses TRBV3-1 (or the pseudogene TRBV3-2) and TRBJ1-1, with TRBD1 matching over 7 bases. This CDR3 spans 15 amino acids. With V trimmed by 6 bases and J by 1 base, 8 bases remained unmatched. Germline loops: CDR1 LGHDT, CDR2 YNNKEL (reference sequence). In DNA, the CDR3 is TGTGCCAGCAGAAAATCGGGACAGAGGAACACTGAAGCTTTCTTT. The encoded protein is CASRKSGQRNTEAFF.

The rearrangement joins TRBV19 to TRBJ2-1; 9 bases map to TRBD2. The CDR3 is 15 amino acids. Trimming removed 6 bases from V and 2 bases from J; junction bases left unmatched: 5. Germline loops: CDR1 LNHDA, CDR2 SQIVND (reference sequence). CDR3 in DNA: TGTGCCAGTAGCCTGACTAGCGGACCCTACAATGAGCAGTTCTTC. This sequence encodes CASSLTSGPYNEQFF. The whole variable domain, filled in from reference TRBV19 and TRBJ2-1, reads DGGITQSPKYLFRKEGQNVTLSCEQNLNHDAMYWYRQDPGQGLRLIYYSQIVNDFQKGDIAEGYSVSREKKESFPLTVTSAQKNPTAFYLCASSLTSGPYNEQFFGPGTRLTVL.

The J gene is TRBJ2-7, the V gene TRBV6-6; either TRBD1 or TRBD2 may supply D (5 bases each). The V and J ends lost 6 bases and 3 bases respectively, with 18 bases between them. Germline loops: CDR1 MNHNY, CDR2 SVGAGI (reference sequence). The CDR3 totals 15 residues. The CDR3 spells CASSYRDPQIYEQYF. As DNA, the CDR3 is TGTGCCAGCAGCTACCGGGACCCTCAAATCTACGAGCAGTACTTC.

The J gene is TRBJ2-3, the V gene TRBV5-4, with 10 positions matching TRBD1. Germline V gene lookup returns CDR1 SGHNT and CDR2 YYREEE (reference sequence). The CDR3 totals 13 residues. V shed 4 bases and J 4 bases; nucleotides not matched to a gene: 0. CDR3 residues: CASSGQGADTQYF. CDR3 sequence (DNA): TGTGCCAGCAGCGGACAGGGGGCAGATACGCAGTATTTT.

The V call is TRBV6-6, the J call TRBJ2-2; the D is unclear. This CDR3 comprises 14 residues. The V end lost 1 base, the J end lost 5 bases, and 8 bases lay between the germline ends. From germline, CDR1 is MNHNY and CDR2 SVGAGI (reference sequence). The CDR3 region has the DNA TGTGCCAGCAGTTACTTGGCTAGGACCGGGGAGCTGTTTTTT. This encodes CASSYLARTGELFF.

The chain recombines TRBV5-4 with TRBJ2-3, with 9 nucleotides matching TRBD1. This CDR3 comprises 15 residues. Losses at the gene ends were 4 bases for V and 3 bases for J; bases not matched to a gene: 6. In germline, CDR1 is SGHNT, CDR2 YYREEE (reference sequence). In nucleotides, the CDR3 is TGTGCCAGCAGCCCTGACAGGGGGAGGACAGATACGCAGTATTTT. Amino acids: CASSPDRGRTDTQYF.

The chain combines TRBV13 with TRBJ1-2, with 7 bases fitting TRBD1. The trim removed 4 bases at V and 7 bases at J, leaving 12 bases unmatched. CDR3 length equals 15 residues. Per germline, CDR1 PRHDT and CDR2 FYEKMQ (reference sequence). CDR3 nucleotides: TGTGCCAGCAGCTCACGGACAGGTTGGTCGGTTGGCTACACCTTC. This encodes CASSSRTGWSVGYTF.

The chain links TRBV5-1 to TRBJ2-7; TRBD2 is a possible D gene (5 bases). Germline V gene sequence: CDR1 SGHRS, CDR2 YFSETQ. CDR3 length equals 14 residues. Trimming took off 4 bases at V and 5 bases at J, with 16 bases between the two ends. The chain's CDR3 is CASSPGTSLHEQYF. DNA for the CDR3: TGCGCCAGCAGCCCCGGCACTAGTCTTCACGAGCAGTACTTC.

This sequence joins TRBV5-5 and TRBJ2-5, with 8 bases matching TRBD2. Germline trimming cut 2 bases from V and 3 bases from J; bases unmatched to any gene: 9. The V gene's germline CDR1 is SGHKS and CDR2 YYEKEE (reference sequence). The CDR3 has 16 residues. CDR3 nucleotides: TGTGCCAGCAGCTTTGGCCGACGGGGGGGCGAAGAGACCCAGTACTTC. This codes for CASSFGRRGGEETQYF.

This clone was seen once. CDR3 residues: CASSRFYREDEQYF. The CDR3 nucleotides are TGTGCCAGCAGTAGATTCTACAGGGAGGACGAGCAGTACTTC. The chain is built from TRBV6-5 and TRBJ2-7; D assignment may be TRBD1 or TRBD2 (6 bases each). V was clipped by 5 bases and J by 5 bases, with 16 bases between them. The CDR3 is 14 amino acids. Germline V lookup: CDR1 MNHEY, CDR2 SVGAGI.

The CDR3 reads CASSLGPGGGRETQYF. CDR3 in DNA: TGCGCCAGCAGCCTCGGGCCAGGGGGCGGTCGGGAGACCCAGTACTTC. This chain links TRBV4-1 with TRBJ2-5; 8 bases align to TRBD1. V lost 4 bases and J lost 5; bases outside the gene matches: 12. The CDR3 loop spans 16 amino acids. Germline V gene data show CDR1 as MGHRA and CDR2 as YSYEKL.